This T cell receptor beta chain was profiled in a study of cytomegalovirus exposure and HLA in healthy donors. PCR involved 60 Vbeta and 13 Jbeta primers. The repertoire was sequenced with immunoSEQ multiplex PCR; TCRdb's copy has only in-frame clones and lacks some. Of about 150,000 clones listed, about 80% were seen once; the top ten hold approximately 1.5%. V was trimmed by 4 bases and J by 0 bases, leaving 18 bases between them. Looked up from germline, CDR1 is GTSNPN and CDR2 is SVGIG (reference sequence). The CDR3 consists of 16 residues. V is TRBV30 and J is TRBJ1-1; D is undetermined. The specimen sequenced was PBMCs. The sequence came from a woman under 40 in good health and CMV-seronegative. CDR3 nucleotide sequence: TGTGCCTGGACCCCAGGTGCCCCCTTCATGAACACTGAAGCTTTCTTT. It encodes CAWTPGAPFMNTEAFF.